The clone carrying this TCR beta chain occurred a few times. Its antigen remains unidentified. This entry is derived from a study of blood T cells in healthy people across ages. Study context: Capture via template switching afforded approximately one barcoded beta molecule per two T cells. General study findings and limits: Per million T cells, the diversity of TCR beta decreased roughly linearly as age advanced. The donors' CMV status was not determined, possibly confounding changes in expanded clonotypes.

Per-sample yields of isolated PBMCs were at least 6 million. It was with a sample-barcoded 5' primer and a J-beta primer mix that a second PCR of about 6 to 12 cycles was run. MiXCR, applied by TCRdb to the 5' RACE reads, yields one record per CDR3 protein. The table shows fewer than 2,000,000 distinct CDR3 sequences, with about two fifths occurring only once. The sequencing input was blood. The receptor was derived from a human donor in good health.

The CDR3 DNA sequence: TGTGCCAGCAGCGTAGCCAGCGGGGGTTACAATGAGCAGTTCTTC. Protein: CASSVASGGYNEQFF. V usage is TRBV9 and J usage is TRBJ2-1, with 8 bases fitting TRBD2. CDR1 SGDLS and CDR2 YYNGEE come from the germline V gene. The V and J ends lost 0 bases and 4 bases, in that order; junction bases with no gene match: 3. The CDR3 length is 15 residues.